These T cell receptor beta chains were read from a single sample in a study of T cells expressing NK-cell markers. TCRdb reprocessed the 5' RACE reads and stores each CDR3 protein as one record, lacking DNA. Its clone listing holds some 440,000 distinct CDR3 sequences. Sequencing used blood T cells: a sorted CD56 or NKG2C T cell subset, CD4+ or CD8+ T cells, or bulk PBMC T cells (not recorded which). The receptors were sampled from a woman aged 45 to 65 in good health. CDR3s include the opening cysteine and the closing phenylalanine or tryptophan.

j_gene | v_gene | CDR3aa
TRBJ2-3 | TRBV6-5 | CASSYRIGGEDTQYF
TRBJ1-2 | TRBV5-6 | CASSRQAVNYGYTF
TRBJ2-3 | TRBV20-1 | CSARSALAGITDTQYF
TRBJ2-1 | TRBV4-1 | CASSQVFLGTSGLDEQFF
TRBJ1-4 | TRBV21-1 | CASSKRDRFPTNEKLFF
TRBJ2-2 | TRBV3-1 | CASSQEKVAGDTGELFF
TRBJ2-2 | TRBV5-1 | CASSGGVLDTGELFF
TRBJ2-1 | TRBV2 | CASMQGSSGRAANNEQFF
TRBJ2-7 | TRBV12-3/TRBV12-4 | CASTIPGTGAREQYF
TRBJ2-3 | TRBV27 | CASSLKLVGTDTQYF
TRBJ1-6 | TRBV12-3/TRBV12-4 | CASRSRGSYNSPLHF
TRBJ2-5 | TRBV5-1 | CASSLQGARETQYF
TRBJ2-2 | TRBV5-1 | CASNLMGPGTGELFF
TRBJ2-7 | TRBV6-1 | CASSVAASYEQYF
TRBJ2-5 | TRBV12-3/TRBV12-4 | CASTGARDRGETQYF
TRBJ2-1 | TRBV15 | CATSRDLAQFGGNEQFF
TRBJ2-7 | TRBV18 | CASSPTEYEQYF
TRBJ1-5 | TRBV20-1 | CSASGRDVDNQPQHF
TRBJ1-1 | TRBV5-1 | CASRSKPGPRVNNEAFF
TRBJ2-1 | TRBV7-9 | CASRTSGRAGNNEQFF
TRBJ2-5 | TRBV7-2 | CASSLSSRETQYF
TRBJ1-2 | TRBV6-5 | CASRTHLINYGYTF
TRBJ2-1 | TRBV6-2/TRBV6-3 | CASSYVAGGNEQFF
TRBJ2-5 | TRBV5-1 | CASSLMEMETQYF
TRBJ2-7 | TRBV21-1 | CASSKGPGGPFEQYF
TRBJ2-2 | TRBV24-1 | CATSDTHGELFF
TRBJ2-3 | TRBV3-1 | CASSQAGKGDTQYF
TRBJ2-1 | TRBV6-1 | CASGSGDEQFF
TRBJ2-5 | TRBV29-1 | CSDRLAGVAETQYF
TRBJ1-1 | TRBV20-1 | CSVGRTTEAFF
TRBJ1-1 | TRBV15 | CATSPRPGQVGGTEAFF
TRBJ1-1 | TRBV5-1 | CASSLGMTGEAEAFF
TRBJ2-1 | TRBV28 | CASSSRVGEQFF
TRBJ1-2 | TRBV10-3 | CAIRFDRLRDGYTF
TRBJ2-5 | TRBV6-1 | CASSGSRGSRTQYF
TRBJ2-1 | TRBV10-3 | CAISLDYGEQFF
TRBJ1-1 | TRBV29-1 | CSVVTGAEAFF
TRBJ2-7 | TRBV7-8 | CASSGGIEYEQYF
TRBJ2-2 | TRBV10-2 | CASSLAQPGVGELFF
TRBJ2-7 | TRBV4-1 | CASSQDTDYRGRRSYEQYF
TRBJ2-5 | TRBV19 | CASSYSEKETQYF
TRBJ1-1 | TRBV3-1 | CASSLGPLLRGWNTEAFF
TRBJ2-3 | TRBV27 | CASSREGSTDTQYF
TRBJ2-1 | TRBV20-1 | CSASLVNEQFF
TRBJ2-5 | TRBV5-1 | CASSGEGTARRVQETQYF